This entry features one T cell receptor (beta chain) sequence. Its antigen is unidentified. The CDR3 loop spans 16 amino acids. Germline values: CDR1 SGHTA, CDR2 FQGNSA. V lost 5 bases, J lost 8 bases, and 23 bases lay in between. The sample originates from a study of cytomegalovirus exposure and HLA in healthy donors. Study-level background: Drawn from HLA-typed donors, about 85 million unique TCRs were held in an early data release.

Study-level points and caveats: Specific recognition of CMV antigens was confirmed in vitro for a few chains (all CMV-associated).

PCR amplification relied on 60 Vbeta primers (plus 13 Jbeta primers). The protocol was immunoSEQ multiplex PCR, while the TCRdb copy is restricted to in-frame clones and leaves out a portion. The sample has more than 140,000 clones; about 80% are singletons. This chain links TRBV7-2 with TRBJ2-3; D uncertain. This receptor was taken from a man younger than 40 in good health and CMV-seropositive. The sample comprised PBMCs. Here the CDR3 DNA reads TGTGCCAGCAGCGTCGACCCTCTGGTCCCGACGGGTACGCAGTATTTT. Translating gives CASSVDPLVPTGTQYF.